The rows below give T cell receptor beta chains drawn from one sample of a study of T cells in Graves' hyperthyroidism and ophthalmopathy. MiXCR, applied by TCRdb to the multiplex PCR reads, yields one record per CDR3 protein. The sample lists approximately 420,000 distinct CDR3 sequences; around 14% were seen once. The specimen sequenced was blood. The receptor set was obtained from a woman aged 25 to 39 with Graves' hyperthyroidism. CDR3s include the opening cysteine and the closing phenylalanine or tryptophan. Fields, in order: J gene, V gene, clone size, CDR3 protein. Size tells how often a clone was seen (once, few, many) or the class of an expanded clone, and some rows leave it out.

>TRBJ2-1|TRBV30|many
CAWSVLAGEQFF
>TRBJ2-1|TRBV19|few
CASSMMGAGYNEQFF
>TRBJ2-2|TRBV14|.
CASSQFNTGELFF
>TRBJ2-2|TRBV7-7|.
CASSLDSETGELFF
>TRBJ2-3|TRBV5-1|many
CASSPGQGPTDTQYF
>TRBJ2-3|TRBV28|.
CASSPRTDSYADTQYF
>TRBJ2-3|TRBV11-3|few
CASSLGAGIDTQYF
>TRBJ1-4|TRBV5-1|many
CASSRGQSNEKLFF
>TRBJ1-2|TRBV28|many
CASISNRDRGRLGYGYTF
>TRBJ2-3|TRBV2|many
CASRNLLAGGPDTQYF
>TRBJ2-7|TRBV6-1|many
CASGSTLGYEQYF
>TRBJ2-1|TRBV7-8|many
CASSSDRGGFNEQFF
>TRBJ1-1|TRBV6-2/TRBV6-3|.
CASSYKGEAFF
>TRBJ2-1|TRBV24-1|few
CATSESGTGNNEQFF
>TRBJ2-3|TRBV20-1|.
CSASPNYRTSTDAQYF